The 15 T cell receptor beta chains below come from one sample, sequenced in a study of blood T cell repertoires in COVID-19. TCRdb's table, derived via immunoSEQ multiplex PCR, lists solely in-frame clones and lacks some. The sample has about 110,000 clones, approximately 90% seen once. Specimen: peripheral blood. All receptors derive from a human donor in a cohort sampled during active COVID-19.

The chain links TRBV19 to TRBJ1-1, with D possibly being TRBD1 (5 bases). Germline CDR1 and CDR2: LNHDA and SQIVND (reference sequence). The CDR3 is made up of 15 amino acids. Between the trimmed V and J ends, which lost 3 bases and 6 bases, there was a span of 17 bases. The CDR3: CASSIQGRLIPEAFF. CDR3 bases: TGTGCCAGTAGTATTCAGGGTCGCTTAATACCTGAAGCTTTCTTT. Together with reference TRBV19 and TRBJ1-1, the CDR3 gives the full variable domain: DGGITQSPKYLFRKEGQNVTLSCEQNLNHDAMYWYRQDPGQGLRLIYYSQIVNDFQKGDIAEGYSVSREKKESFPLTVTSAQKNPTAFYLCASSIQGRLIPEAFFGQGTRLTVV.

This chain uses TRBV30 with TRBJ2-7; D possibly corresponds to TRBD2 (6 bases). Trimming removed 5 bases at V and 2 bases at J, with 16 bases between. This CDR3 spans 14 amino acids. Per germline, CDR1 GTSNPN and CDR2 SVGIG (reference sequence). The CDR3 spells CAWARLVPPYEQYF. CDR3 bases: TGTGCCTGGGCGAGACTAGTTCCCCCCTACGAGCAGTACTTC.

The chain couples TRBV27 to TRBJ2-7, with TRBD1 as a possible D gene (7 bases). The CDR3 contains 14 residues. CDR1 is MNHEY and CDR2 is SMNVEV in the germline V gene (reference sequence). With 9 bases removed from V and 0 bases from J, the gap between germline ends came to 15 bases. The DNA for the CDR3 is TGTGCCAGGTCTCGGCGGGACAGCTCCTACGAGCAGTACTTC. Amino acid sequence: CARSRRDSSYEQYF.

The chain uses TRBV5-1 and TRBJ2-2; 9 nucleotides match TRBD1. Trimming cost V 5 bases and J 6 bases; bases outside gene matches: 11. The CDR3 has 16 residues. Germline CDR1 reads SGHRS; CDR2 reads YFSETQ. Here the CDR3 DNA reads TGCGCCAGCAGTTATACAGGGGGCTCCTTGTCCGGGGAGCTGTTTTTT. Translation: CASSYTGGSLSGELFF.

J is TRBJ2-3 and V is TRBV24-1; D gene unclear. The germline V and J ends were trimmed by 7 bases and 0 bases, with 7 bases remaining between them. Germline V lookup: CDR1 KGHDR, CDR2 SFDVKD. There are 13 residues in the CDR3. DNA of the CDR3: TGTGCCACCAGGGCCCCAAGCACAGATACGCAGTATTTT. Its translation is CATRAPSTDTQYF.

In this sample, this clone turned up once. This sequence joins TRBV28 and TRBJ1-2; no clear D gene. CDR1 and CDR2 from the germline V gene are MDHEN and SYDVKM. The CDR3 is 12 amino acids. V was clipped by 8 bases and J by 4 bases, with 11 bases between them. The CDR3, as DNA: TGTGCCAGCTTTTTGTCGAGCTATGGCTACACCTTC. Amino acids: CASFLSSYGYTF.

The rearrangement uses TRBV27 and TRBJ1-6; 7 bases map to TRBD1. The CDR3 is 13 residues long. Germline V gene sequence: CDR1 MNHEY, CDR2 SMNVEV (reference sequence). J lost 8 bases, V lost 8 bases, and 6 bases had no gene match. As DNA, the CDR3 is TGTGCCAGCCACCACAGGGGAGATTCACCCCTCCACTTT. Encoded protein: CASHHRGDSPLHF.

In this sample, this clone turned up once. Here the CDR3 DNA reads TGTGCCAGTTCCAGGCAGGGGGCGACTGAAGCTTTCTTT. Its protein product is CASSRQGATEAFF. The chain recombines TRBV19 with TRBJ1-1, with 8 bases identical to TRBD1. This CDR3 comprises 13 residues. V was clipped by 8 bases and J by 5 bases; unmatched bases: 7. In germline, CDR1 is LNHDA, CDR2 SQIVND (reference sequence).

This chain links TRBV7-2 with TRBJ2-3; no clear D. The V gene's germline CDR1 is SGHTA and CDR2 FQGNSA. The CDR3 totals 14 residues. V was trimmed by 3 bases and J by 0 bases, leaving 7 bases between them. CDR3 sequence (DNA): TGTGCCAGCAGCTTTACCCTAAGCACAGATACGCAGTATTTT. It yields the protein CASSFTLSTDTQYF.

The chain is built from TRBV5-1 and TRBJ2-1, with TRBD1 matching 7 bases. The CDR3 is made up of 14 amino acids. Germline trimming cut 3 bases from V and 7 bases from J; bases unmatched to any gene: 7. The germline V gene has CDR1 SGHRS and CDR2 YFSETQ. The CDR3 here is CASSSGTEGNEQFF. The CDR3 DNA reads TGCGCCAGCAGCTCGGGGACAGAGGGGAATGAGCAGTTCTTC.

The sample holds a few counts of this clone. The chain couples TRBV9 to TRBJ2-3; maybe TRBD2 (6 bases). Germline V gene data show CDR1 as SGDLS and CDR2 as YYNGEE. V was trimmed by 3 bases and J by 6 bases, leaving 17 bases between them. This CDR3 is built from 15 residues. Here the CDR3 DNA reads TGTGCCAGCAGCGGGGCGGGAAGAGGCGCGGATACGCAGTATTTT. Protein product: CASSGAGRGADTQYF. The full variable domain, completed using reference TRBV9 and TRBJ2-3, is DSGVTQTPKHLITATGQRVTLRCSPRSGDLSVYWYQQSLDQGLQFLIQYYNGEERAKGNILERFSAQQFPDLHSELNLSSLELGDSALYFCASSGAGRGADTQYFGPGTRLTVL.

The chain has TRBV11-2 and TRBJ1-6, with a possible D match to TRBD1 (5 bases). This CDR3 has 13 amino acids. V lost 4 bases and J lost 11, with 12 bases in between. The germline V gene has CDR1 SGHAT and CDR2 FQNNGV. CDR3 DNA sequence: TGTGCCAGCAGCTCGGGGGGTCGGCCACCCCTCCACTTT. Protein product: CASSSGGRPPLHF.

The chain joins TRBV24-1 to TRBJ1-2, with 8 bases lining up with TRBD1. The CDR3 consists of 13 residues. V trimming: 7 bases; J trimming: 8 bases; junction bases outside the gene matches: 8. The germline gives CDR1 KGHDR, CDR2 SFDVKD. CDR3 DNA: TGTGCCACCAGCCCACAGGGGGTAGGGGGCTACACCTTC. This sequence encodes CATSPQGVGGYTF.

The CDR3: CASSVSLAVGYEQYF. CDR3 DNA: TGTGCCAGCAGTGTAAGCTTGGCGGTCGGCTACGAGCAGTACTTC. The J gene is TRBJ2-7, the V gene TRBV2; D remains ambiguous. V shed 4 bases and J shed 3 bases, with 16 bases lying between them. The CDR3 consists of 15 residues. CDR1 is SNHLY, CDR2 FYNNEI, per germline.

This chain joins TRBV12-3 or TRBV12-4 and TRBJ2-1; tentative D call: TRBD1 (6 bases). V was trimmed by 6 bases and J by 4 bases, leaving 10 bases between them. This CDR3 comprises 13 residues. CDR3 DNA sequence: TGTGCCAGCAGCGTGGGGGCTTACAATGAGCAGTTCTTC. Amino acid sequence: CASSVGAYNEQFF.